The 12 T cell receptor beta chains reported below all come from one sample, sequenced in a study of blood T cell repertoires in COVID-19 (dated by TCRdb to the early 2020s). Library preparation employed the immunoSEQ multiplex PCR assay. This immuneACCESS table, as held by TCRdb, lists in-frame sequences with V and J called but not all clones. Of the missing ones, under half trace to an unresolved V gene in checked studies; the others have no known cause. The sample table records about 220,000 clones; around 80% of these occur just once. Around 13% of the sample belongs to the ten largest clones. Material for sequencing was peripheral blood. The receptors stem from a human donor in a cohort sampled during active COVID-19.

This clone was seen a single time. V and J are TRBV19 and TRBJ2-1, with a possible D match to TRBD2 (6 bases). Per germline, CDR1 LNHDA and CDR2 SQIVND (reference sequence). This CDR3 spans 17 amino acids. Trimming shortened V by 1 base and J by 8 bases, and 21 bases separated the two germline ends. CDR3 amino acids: CASSIGAQGPGGDEQFF. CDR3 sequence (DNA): TGTGCCAGTAGTATAGGCGCCCAGGGCCCCGGGGGAGATGAGCAGTTCTTC.

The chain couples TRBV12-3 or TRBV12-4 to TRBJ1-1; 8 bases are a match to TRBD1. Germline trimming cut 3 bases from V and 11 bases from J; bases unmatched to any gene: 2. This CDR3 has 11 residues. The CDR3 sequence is CASSLGTGAFF. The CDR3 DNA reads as TGTGCCAGCAGTTTGGGGACAGGCGCTTTCTTT.

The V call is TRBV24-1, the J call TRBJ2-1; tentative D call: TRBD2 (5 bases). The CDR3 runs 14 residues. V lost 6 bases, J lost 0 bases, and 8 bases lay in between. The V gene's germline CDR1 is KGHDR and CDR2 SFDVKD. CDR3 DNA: TGTGCCACCAGTCCTAGCTCCTCCTACAATGAGCAGTTCTTC. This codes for CATSPSSSYNEQFF.

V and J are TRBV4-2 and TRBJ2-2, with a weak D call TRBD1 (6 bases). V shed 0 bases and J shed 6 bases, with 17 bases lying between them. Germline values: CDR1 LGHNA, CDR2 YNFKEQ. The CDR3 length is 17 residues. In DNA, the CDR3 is TGTGCCAGCAGCCAAGATAGGGACAACTCGGTCCCCGGGGAGCTGTTTTTT. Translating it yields CASSQDRDNSVPGELFF.

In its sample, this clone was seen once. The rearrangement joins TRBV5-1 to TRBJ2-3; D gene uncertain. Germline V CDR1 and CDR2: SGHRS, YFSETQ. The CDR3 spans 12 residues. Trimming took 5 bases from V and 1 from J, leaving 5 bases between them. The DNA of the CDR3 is TGCGCCAGCAGGTTAGGCACAGATACGCAGTATTTT. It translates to CASRLGTDTQYF.

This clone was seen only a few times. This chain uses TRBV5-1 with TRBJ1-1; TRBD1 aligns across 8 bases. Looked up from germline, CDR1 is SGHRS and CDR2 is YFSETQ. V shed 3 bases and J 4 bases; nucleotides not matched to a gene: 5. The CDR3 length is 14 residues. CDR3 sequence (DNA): TGCGCCAGCAGCTCCACAGGGGGGGTCACTGAAGCTTTCTTT. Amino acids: CASSSTGGVTEAFF.

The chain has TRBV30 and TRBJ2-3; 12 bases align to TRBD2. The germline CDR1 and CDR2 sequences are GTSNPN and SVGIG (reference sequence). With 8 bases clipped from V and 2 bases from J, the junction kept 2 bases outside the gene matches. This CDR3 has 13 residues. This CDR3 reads CARTSGNTDTQYF. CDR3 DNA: TGTGCCCGGACTAGCGGGAACACAGATACGCAGTATTTT.

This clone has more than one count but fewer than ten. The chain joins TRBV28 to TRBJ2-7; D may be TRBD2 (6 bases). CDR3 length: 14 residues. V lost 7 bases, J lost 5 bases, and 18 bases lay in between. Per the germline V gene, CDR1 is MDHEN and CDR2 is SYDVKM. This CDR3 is CASTPDTGSHEQYF. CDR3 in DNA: TGTGCCAGCACCCCGGACACCGGGAGCCACGAGCAGTACTTC.

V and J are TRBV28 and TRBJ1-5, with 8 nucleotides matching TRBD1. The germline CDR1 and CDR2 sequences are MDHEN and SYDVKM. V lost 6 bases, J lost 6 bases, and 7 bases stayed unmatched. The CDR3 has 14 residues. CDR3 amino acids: CASRHTGGFQPQHF. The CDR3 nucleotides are TGTGCCAGCAGGCATACAGGGGGTTTTCAGCCCCAGCATTTT.

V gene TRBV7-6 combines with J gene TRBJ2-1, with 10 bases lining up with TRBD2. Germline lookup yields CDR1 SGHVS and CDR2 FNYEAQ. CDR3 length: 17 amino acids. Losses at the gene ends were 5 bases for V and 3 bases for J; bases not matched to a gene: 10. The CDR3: CASSPGGGLAVYNEQFF. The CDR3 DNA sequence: TGTGCCAGCAGCCCCGGCGGCGGACTAGCGGTCTACAATGAGCAGTTCTTC.

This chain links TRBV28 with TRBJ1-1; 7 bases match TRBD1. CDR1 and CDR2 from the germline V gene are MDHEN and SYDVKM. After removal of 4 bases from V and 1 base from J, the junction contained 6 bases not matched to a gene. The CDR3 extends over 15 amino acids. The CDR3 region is CASSSLRQGNTEAFF. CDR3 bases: TGTGCCAGCAGTTCCCTGAGACAGGGGAACACTGAAGCTTTCTTT.

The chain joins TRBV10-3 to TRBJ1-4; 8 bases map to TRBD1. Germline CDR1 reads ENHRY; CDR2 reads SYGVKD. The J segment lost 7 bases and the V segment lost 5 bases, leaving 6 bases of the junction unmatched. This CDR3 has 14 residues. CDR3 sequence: CAISTGQGGEKLFF. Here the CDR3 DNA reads TGTGCCATCAGTACAGGACAGGGAGGTGAAAAACTGTTTTTT.